This T cell receptor (delta chain) was sequenced during a study of gamma-delta T cells after stem cell transplantation. This clone was seen a few times. This specimen includes other DNA sequences encoding the same CDR3. TCRdb called clones anew from the RT-PCR reads with CATT. The table shows about 2,000 delta-chain clones, with 6.3% occurring only once. CDR3 length equals 18 residues. Germline CDR1 GEAIGNYY, CDR2 EKD. The V and J ends lost 4 bases and 3 bases, in that order; junction bases with no gene match: 8. The V gene is TRDV2, the J gene TRDJ3, with 10 positions matching TRDD3. The clonotype comes from a human donor. It is not recorded whose cells these are; they may come from a transplant donor. Sequenced sample: gamma-delta T cells. CDR3 sequence reads: CACDAWGIEGWDTRQMFF. CDR3 DNA sequence: TGTGCCTGTGATGCCTGGGGGATAGAAGGCTGGGACACCCGACAGATGTTTTTC.